The entry that follows covers one T cell receptor (beta chain) sequence. Its antigen is not identified. This sample was included in a study of human T cells and chemical hapten exposure. At the level of the study: From small differences in pooled library volume came most of the variation in per-sample TCR yields.

The time point is: healthy volunteer bleed at 2 weeks. Unfractionated whole blood yielded total RNA. General study points: The study found that DPC sensitization did not change TCRs above 1 in 1000 frequency.

CDR1 and CDR2 (germline): SGHKS, YYEKEE (reference sequence). The CDR3 has 11 amino acids. V was shortened by 8 bases and J by 4 bases, with 9 bases between the two germline ends. Separate cDNA molecules received unique molecular identifiers, which the library attached to them. TCRdb recomputed calls from the RACE reads with MiXCR, one row per CDR3 protein. The sample has 85,000 to 95,000 distinct CDR3 sequences; about 8.6% are singletons. The receptor's source is a female donor in good health. Some clones in this sample may be carry-over from other donors' samples. The chain couples TRBV5-5 to TRBJ1-2, with a weak D call TRBD1 (6 bases). Specimen: whole blood. This chain's CDR3 is CASRDTYGYTF. The CDR3 nucleotides read TGTGCCAGTCGGGACACCTATGGCTACACCTTC.